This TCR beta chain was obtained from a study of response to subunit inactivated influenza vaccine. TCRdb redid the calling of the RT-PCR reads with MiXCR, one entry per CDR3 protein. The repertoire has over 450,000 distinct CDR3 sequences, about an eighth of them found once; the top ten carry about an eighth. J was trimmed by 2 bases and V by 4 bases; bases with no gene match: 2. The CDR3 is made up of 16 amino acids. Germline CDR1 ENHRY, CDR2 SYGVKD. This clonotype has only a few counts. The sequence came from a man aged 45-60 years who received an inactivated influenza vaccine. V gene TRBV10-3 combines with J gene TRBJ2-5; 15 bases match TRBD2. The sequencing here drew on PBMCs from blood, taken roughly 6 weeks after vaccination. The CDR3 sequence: CAISAGLAGGQETQYF. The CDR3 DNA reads TGTGCCATCAGTGCGGGACTAGCGGGGGGTCAAGAGACCCAGTACTTC.